The source of this TCR beta chain is a study of breast tumors, draining lymph nodes, adjacent tissues. Study conclusions and caveats: That most tumor T cells come from lymph nodes remained unproven. Compared with basal-like, luminal-like tumors shared significantly more repertoire with nontumor tissue.

MiXCR, applied by TCRdb to the multiplex PCR reads, yields one record per CDR3 protein. The sample has some 19,000 distinct CDR3 sequences, approximately 49% seen once; the top ten hold 7.8%. Of note for this clonotype: Its antigen is still unknown.

The CDR3 has 16 amino acids. Germline V gene lookup returns CDR1 SQVTM and CDR2 ANQGSEA. V gave up 1 base and J gave up 6 bases, with 22 bases separating them. This rearrangement joins TRBV29-1 to TRBJ2-7; D perhaps matches TRBD1 (7 bases). The sample consisted of breast tumor tissue. This TCR came from a female donor with breast cancer. Some clones in this sample may be carry-over from other donors' samples. The CDR3 region has the DNA TGCAGCGTTGAAGGGACCGCCGGTGACAGGGACTCCGAGCAGTACTTC. Translation gives CSVEGTAGDRDSEQYF.